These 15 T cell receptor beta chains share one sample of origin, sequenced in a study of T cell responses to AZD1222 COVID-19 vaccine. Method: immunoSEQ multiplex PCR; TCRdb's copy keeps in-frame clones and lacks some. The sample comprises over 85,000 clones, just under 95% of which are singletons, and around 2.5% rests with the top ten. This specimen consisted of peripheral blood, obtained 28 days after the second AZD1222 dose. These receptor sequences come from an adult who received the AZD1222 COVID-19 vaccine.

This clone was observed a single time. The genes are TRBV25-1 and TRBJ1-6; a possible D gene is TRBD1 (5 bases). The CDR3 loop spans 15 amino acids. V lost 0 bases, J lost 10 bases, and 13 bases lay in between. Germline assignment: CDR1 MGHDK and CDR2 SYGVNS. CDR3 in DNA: TGTGCCAGCAGTGAATATGCGGCAGGGCGATCACCCCTCCACTTT. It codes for CASSEYAAGRSPLHF.

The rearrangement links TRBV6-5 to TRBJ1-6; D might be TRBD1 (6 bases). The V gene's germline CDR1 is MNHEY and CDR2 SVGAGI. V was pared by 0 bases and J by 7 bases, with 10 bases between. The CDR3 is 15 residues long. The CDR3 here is CASSYSTGRNSPLHF. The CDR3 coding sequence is TGTGCCAGCAGTTACTCCACAGGGCGGAATTCACCCCTCCACTTT.

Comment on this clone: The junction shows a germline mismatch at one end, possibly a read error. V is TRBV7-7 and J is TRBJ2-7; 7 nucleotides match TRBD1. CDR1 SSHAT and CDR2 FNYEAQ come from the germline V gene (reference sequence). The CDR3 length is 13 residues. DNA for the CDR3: TGTGCTAGCAGCCGGGACAGAACCTACGAGCAGTACTTC. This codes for CASSRDRTYEQYF.

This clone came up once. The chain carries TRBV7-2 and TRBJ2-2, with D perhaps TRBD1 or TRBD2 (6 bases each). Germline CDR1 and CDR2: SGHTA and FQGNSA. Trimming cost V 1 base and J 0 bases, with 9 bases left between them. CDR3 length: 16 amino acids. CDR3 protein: CASSLDGGANTGELFF. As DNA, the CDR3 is TGTGCCAGCAGCTTAGACGGGGGCGCGAACACCGGGGAGCTGTTTTTT.

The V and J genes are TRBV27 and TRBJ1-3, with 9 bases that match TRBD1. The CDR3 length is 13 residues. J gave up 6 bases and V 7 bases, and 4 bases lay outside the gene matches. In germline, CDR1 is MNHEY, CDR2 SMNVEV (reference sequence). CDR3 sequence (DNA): TGTGCCAGCAAGGGACAGGGAAAAAACACCATATATTTT. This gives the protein CASKGQGKNTIYF.

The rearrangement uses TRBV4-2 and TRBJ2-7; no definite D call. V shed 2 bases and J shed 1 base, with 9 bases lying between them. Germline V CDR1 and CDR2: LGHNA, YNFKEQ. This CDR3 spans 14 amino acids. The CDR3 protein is CASSQTVASYEQYF. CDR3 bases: TGTGCCAGCAGCCAAACTGTTGCGTCCTACGAGCAGTACTTC.

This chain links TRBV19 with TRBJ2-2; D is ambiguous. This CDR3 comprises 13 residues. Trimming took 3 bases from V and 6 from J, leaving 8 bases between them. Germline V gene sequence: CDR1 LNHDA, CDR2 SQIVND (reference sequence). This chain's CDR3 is CASSIDWAGELFF. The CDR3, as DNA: TGTGCCAGTAGTATTGACTGGGCCGGGGAGCTGTTTTTT.

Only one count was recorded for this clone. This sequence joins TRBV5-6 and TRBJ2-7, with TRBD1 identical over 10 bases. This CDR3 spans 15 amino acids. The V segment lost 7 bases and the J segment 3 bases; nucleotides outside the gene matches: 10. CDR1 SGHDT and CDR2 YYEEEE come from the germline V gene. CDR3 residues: CASRNRQGAYYEQYF. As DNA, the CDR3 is TGTGCCAGCCGAAACCGACAGGGGGCTTACTACGAGCAGTACTTC.

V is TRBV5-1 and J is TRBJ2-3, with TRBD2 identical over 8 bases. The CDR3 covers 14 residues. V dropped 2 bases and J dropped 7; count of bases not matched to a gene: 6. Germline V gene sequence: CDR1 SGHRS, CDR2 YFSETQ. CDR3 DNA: TGCGCCAGCAGCTTCCCGGGGGGGCCGAATACGCAGTATTTT. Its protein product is CASSFPGGPNTQYF.

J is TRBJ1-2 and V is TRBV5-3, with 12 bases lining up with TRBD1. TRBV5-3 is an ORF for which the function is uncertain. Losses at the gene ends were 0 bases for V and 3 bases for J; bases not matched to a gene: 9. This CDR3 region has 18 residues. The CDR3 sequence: CARSLGLGDRGPYYGYTF. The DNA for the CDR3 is TGTGCCAGAAGCTTGGGGTTAGGGGACAGGGGGCCGTACTATGGCTACACCTTC.

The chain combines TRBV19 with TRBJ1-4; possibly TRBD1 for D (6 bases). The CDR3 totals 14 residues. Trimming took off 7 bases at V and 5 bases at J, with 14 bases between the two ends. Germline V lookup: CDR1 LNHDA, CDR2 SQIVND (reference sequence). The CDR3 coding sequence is TGTGCCAGTAATTCACGGGGGCTAAATGAAAAACTGTTTTTT. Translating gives CASNSRGLNEKLFF.

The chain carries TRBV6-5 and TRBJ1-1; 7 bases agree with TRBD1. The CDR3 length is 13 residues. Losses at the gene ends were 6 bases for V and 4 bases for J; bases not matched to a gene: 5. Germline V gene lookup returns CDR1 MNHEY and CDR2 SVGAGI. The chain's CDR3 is CASRPSGGTEAFF. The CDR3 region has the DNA TGTGCCAGCAGACCCTCAGGGGGCACTGAAGCTTTCTTT.

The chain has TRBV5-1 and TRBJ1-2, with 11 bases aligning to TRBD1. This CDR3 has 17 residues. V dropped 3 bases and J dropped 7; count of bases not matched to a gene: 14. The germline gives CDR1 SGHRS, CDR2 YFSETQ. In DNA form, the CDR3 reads TGCGCCAGCAGCTACCAAACCGGACAGGGGGCGGGTGGTGGCTACACCTTC. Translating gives CASSYQTGQGAGGGYTF.

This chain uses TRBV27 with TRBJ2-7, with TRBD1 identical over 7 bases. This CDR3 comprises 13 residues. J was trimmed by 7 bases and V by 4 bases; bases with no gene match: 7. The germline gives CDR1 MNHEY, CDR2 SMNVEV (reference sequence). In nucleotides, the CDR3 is TGTGCCAGCAGTTGGAACAGGGGCCGGGAGCAGTACTTC. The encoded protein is CASSWNRGREQYF.

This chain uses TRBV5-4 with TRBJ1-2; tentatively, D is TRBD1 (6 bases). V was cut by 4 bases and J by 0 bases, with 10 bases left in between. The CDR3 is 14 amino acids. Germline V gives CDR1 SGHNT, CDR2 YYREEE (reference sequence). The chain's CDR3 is CASSRDMTNYGYTF. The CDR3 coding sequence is TGTGCCAGCAGCCGGGACATGACTAACTATGGCTACACCTTC.